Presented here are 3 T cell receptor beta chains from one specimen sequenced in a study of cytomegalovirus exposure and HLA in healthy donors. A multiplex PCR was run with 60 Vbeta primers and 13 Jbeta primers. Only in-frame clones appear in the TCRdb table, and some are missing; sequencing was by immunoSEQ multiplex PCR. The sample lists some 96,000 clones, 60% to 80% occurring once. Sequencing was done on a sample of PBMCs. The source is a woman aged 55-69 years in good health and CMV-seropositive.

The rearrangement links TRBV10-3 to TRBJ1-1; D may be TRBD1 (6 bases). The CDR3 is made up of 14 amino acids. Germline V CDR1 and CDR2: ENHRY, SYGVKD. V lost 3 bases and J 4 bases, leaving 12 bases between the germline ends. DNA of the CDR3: TGTGCCATCAGTGAACAGGGTTTCGGCACTGAAGCTTTCTTT. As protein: CAISEQGFGTEAFF.

CDR3 amino acids: CASGLSTQGANYGYTF. The CDR3 DNA is TGTGCTAGTGGTTTGAGTACTCAAGGAGCTAACTATGGCTACACCTTC. The chain carries TRBV12-5 and TRBJ1-2, with no clear D. Trimming stripped 2 bases from V and 0 bases from J, with 13 bases between. This CDR3 is 16 amino acids long. Germline assignment: CDR1 LGHNT and CDR2 FRNRAP.

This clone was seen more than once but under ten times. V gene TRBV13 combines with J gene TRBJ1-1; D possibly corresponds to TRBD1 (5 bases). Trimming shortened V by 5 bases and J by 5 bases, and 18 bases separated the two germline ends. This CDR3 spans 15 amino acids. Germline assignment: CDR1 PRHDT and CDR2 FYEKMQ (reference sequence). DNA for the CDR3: TGTGCCAGCAGCATCTTCAGGGAAATGTGGACTGAAGCTTTCTTT. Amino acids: CASSIFREMWTEAFF. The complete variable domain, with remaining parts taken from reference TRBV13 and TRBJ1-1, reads AAGVIQSPRHLIKEKRETATLKCYPIPRHDTVYWYQQGPGQDPQFLISFYEKMQSDKGSIPDRFSAQQFSDYHSELNMSSLELGDSALYFCASSIFREMWTEAFFGQGTRLTVV.